This TCR beta chain derives from a study of shared clonotypes between healthy human individuals. Study overall: Two women and three men aged 18 to 49 made up the donors.

This CDR3 comprises 12 residues. The germline V gene encodes CDR1 SGHVS and CDR2 FNYEAQ. J lost 6 bases, V lost 5 bases, and 4 bases had no gene match. Healthy HIV-negative adults without recent acute infections or vaccinations served as donors. Both subsets, CD45RA+ naive and CD45RA-negative memory, were split from the CD4+ cells. The assay was immunoSEQ multiplex PCR, and TCRdb's table has in-frame clones only and misses some. Of roughly 2.2 million clones in the sample, less than 95% were seen once. The sequencing sample was made of naive CD4+ T cells from PBMCs. Sample subset: CD45RA+ positively selected. The TCR comes from a man aged 18 to 35 in good health. Some clones in this sample may be carry-over from other donors' samples. The chain employs TRBV7-6 and TRBJ2-7; 7 bases are a match to TRBD1. CDR3 nucleotides: TGTGCCAGCAGCCCGACAGGGTTCGAGCAGTACTTC. Protein: CASSPTGFEQYF.